This entry features one TCR beta chain sequence. TCRdb keeps only in-frame clones here, not all; method: immunoSEQ multiplex PCR. In the table there are around 100,000 clones, about 90% of which are singletons. This specimen belongs to a study of T cell changes during pregnancy in multiple sclerosis. The sequences come from peripheral blood, collected in the third trimester of pregnancy. The clonotype originates from a female donor with multiple sclerosis, enrolled in a pregnancy study.

For the CDR3, the DNA is TGTGCCAGCTCACCAGCCGGACAGGGGGCTTGGTATGGCTACACCTTC. This translates into CASSPAGQGAWYGYTF. The chain couples TRBV18 to TRBJ1-2, with 11 bases identical to TRBD1. With 2 bases clipped from V and 5 bases from J, the junction kept 7 bases outside the gene matches. The CDR3 totals 16 residues. The germline V gene has CDR1 KGHSH and CDR2 LQKENI.